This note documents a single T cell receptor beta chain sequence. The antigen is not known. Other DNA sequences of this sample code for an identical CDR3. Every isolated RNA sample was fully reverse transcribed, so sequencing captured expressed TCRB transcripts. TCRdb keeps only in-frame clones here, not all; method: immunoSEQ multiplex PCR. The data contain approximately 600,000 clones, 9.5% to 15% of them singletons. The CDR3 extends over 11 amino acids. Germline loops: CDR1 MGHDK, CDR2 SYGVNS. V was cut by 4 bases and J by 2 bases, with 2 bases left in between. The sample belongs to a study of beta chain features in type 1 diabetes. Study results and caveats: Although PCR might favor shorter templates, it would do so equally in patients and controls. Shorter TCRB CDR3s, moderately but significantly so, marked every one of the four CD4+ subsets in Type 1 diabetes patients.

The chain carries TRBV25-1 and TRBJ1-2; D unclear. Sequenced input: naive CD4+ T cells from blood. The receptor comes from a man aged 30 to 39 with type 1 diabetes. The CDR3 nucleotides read TGTGCCAGCAGTGCGAACTATGGCTACACCTTC. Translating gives CASSANYGYTF.